These 4 T cell receptor beta chains came from one sample sequenced in a study of T cell repertoires in cytomegalovirus infection. TCRdb redid the calling of the reads with MiXCR, one entry per CDR3 protein. The repertoire holds approximately 400,000 distinct CDR3 sequences, with 25% to 40% as singletons. The specimen sequenced was PBMCs. The receptor set was obtained from a human donor in good health (CMV status not recorded). Some clones in this sample may be carry-over from other donors' samples.

This clonotype showed up just a few times. This sequence joins TRBV11-1 and TRBJ1-6; no definite D call. The CDR3 contains 16 residues. Germline CDR1 and CDR2: SGHAT and FQDESV (reference sequence). V shed 5 bases and J shed 10 bases, with 21 bases lying between them. The CDR3 DNA sequence: TGTGCCAGCAGCGGAAACGGGCAGCAATTCAACTCACCCCTCCACTTT. It codes for CASSGNGQQFNSPLHF.

J is TRBJ2-7 and V is TRBV10-2; tentatively, D is TRBD1 (6 bases). V shed 9 bases and J shed 6 bases, with 18 bases lying between them. CDR3 length equals 13 residues. CDR1 and CDR2 (germline): WSHSY, SAAADI. The DNA for the CDR3 is TGCGCCAGTCATGCAGGGGAAGGTAGCGAGCAGTACTTC. Translation gives CASHAGEGSEQYF.

This clonotype was seen a handful of times. This sequence joins TRBV7-9 and TRBJ2-7, with 10 bases lining up with TRBD1. CDR1 and CDR2 (germline): SEHNR, FQNEAQ (reference sequence). The CDR3 is 13 amino acids. V dropped 5 bases and J dropped 5; count of bases not matched to a gene: 3. The CDR3 sequence is CASSDRGPDEQYF. CDR3 DNA sequence: TGTGCCAGCAGCGACAGGGGGCCGGACGAGCAGTACTTC.

This clonotype was detected only a few times. The J gene is TRBJ1-2, the V gene TRBV12-3 or TRBV12-4, with 7 bases lining up with TRBD1. V dropped 5 bases and J dropped 8; count of bases not matched to a gene: 17. This CDR3 spans 16 amino acids. The CDR3: CASSPYPGTADWGYTF. The CDR3 DNA follows: TGTGCCAGCAGTCCCTACCCCGGGACAGCTGACTGGGGCTACACCTTC.